This T cell receptor beta chain was identified in a study of T cell repertoires in cytomegalovirus infection. Background on the study: HLA-B-restricted CMV epitopes that are well studied, plus recently identified HLA-C-restricted ones, were used by the study. Through public TCR beta signatures, both CMV infection and matching HLA type were indicated. Study outcomes and limitations: Ex vivo, HLA-C-restricted CMV-specific TCR beta clonotypes prevailed over the rest of the response. Cumulative frequency (of public TCR beta family members) identified carriers of CMV plus the relevant HLA.

TCRdb independently ran MiXCR on the reads; one entry per CDR3 protein. The sample yields around 800,000 distinct CDR3 sequences, approximately 29% seen once. As concerns this clonotype: Its target is not known.

This receptor was identified in a human donor in good health (CMV status not recorded). Some clones in this sample may be carry-over from other donors' samples. Sequencing used cultured CD8+ T cells from PBMCs, obtained from culture after CMV antigen stimulation.

The CDR3 protein is CAISPPDGGQGVGYTF. For the CDR3, the DNA is TGTGCCATCAGTCCGCCCGATGGGGGGCAGGGAGTTGGCTACACCTTC. The chain has TRBV10-3 and TRBJ1-2; perhaps TRBD1 as D (6 bases). CDR3 length: 16 residues. V dropped 5 bases and J dropped 7 bases, with 23 bases sitting between them. The germline gives CDR1 ENHRY, CDR2 SYGVKD.